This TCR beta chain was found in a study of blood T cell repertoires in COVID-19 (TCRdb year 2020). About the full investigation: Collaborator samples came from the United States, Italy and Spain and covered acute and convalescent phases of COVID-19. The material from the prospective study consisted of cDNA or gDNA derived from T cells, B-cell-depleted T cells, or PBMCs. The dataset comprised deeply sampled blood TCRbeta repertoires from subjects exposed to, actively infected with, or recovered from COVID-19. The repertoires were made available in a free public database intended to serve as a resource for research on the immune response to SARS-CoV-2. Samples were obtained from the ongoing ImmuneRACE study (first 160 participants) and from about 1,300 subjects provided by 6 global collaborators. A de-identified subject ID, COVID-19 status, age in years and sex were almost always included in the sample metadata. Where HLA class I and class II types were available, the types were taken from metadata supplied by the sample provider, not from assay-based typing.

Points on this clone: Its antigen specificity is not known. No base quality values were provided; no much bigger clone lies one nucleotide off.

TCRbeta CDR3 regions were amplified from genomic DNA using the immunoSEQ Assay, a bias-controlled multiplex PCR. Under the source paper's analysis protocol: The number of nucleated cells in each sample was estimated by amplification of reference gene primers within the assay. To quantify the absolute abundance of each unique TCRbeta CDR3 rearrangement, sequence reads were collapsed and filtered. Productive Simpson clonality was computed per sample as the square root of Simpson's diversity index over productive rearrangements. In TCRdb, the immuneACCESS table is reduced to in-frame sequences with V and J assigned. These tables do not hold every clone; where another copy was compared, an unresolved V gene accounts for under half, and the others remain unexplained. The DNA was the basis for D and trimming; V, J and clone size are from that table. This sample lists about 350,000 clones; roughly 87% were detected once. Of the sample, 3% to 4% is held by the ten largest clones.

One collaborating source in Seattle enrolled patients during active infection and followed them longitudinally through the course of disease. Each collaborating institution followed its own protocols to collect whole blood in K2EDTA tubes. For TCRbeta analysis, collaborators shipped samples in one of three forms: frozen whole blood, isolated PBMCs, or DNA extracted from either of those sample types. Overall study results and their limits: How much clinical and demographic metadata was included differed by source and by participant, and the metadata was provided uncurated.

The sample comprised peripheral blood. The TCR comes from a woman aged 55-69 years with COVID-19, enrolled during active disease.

This receptor carries the CDR3 CASKSPSAGLYGYTF. The sequenced DNA: TGTGCCAGCAAATCCCCGAGCGCAGGGCTCTATGGCTACACCTTC. The receptor chain draws on TRBV6-5 and TRBJ1-2; the D segment could be TRBD1, given 5 matching bases. CDR1 and CDR2 (MNHEY, SVGAGI) derive from the germline V gene. At the junction V is shortened by 7 bases and J by 4 bases, with 19 bases in between. Inclusive of the bounding cysteine and phenylalanine, the CDR3 is 15 residues long. Here the CDR3 DNA is all that survives: 45 bases in frame from base 1.